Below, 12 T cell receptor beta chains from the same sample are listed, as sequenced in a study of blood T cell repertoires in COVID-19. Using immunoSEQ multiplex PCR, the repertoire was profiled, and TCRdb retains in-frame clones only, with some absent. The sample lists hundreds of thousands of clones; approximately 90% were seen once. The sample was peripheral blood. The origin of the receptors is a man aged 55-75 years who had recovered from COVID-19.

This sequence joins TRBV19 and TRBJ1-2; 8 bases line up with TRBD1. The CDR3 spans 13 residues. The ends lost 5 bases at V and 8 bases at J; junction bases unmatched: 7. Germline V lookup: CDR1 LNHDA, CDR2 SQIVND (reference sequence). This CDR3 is CASSFRQGWGYTF. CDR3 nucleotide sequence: TGTGCCAGTAGTTTTCGACAGGGGTGGGGCTACACCTTC.

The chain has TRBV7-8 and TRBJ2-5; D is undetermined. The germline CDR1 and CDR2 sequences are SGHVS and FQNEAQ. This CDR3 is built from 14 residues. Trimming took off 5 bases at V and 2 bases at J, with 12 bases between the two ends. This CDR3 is CASSLGSVQETQYF. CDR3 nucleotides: TGTGCCAGCAGCCTCGGGTCGGTTCAAGAGACCCAGTACTTC.

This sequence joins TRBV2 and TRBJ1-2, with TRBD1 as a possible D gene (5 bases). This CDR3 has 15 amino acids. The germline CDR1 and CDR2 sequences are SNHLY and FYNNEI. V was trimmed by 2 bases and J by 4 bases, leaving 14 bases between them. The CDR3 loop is CASSESGAQGYGYTF. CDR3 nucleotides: TGTGCCAGCAGTGAATCGGGAGCCCAGGGCTATGGCTACACCTTC.

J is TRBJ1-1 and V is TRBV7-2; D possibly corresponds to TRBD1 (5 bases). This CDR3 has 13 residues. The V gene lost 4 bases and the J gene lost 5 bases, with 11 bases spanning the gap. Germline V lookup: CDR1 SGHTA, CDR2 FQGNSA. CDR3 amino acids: CASSYRGSTEAFF. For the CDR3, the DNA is TGTGCCAGCAGCTACCGGGGGAGTACTGAAGCTTTCTTT.

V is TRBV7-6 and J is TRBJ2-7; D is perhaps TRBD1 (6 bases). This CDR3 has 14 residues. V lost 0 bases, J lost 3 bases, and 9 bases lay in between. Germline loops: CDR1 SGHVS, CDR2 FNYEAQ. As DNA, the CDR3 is TGTGCCAGCAGCTTAGCGGACAGCAACTACGAGCAGTACTTC. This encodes CASSLADSNYEQYF.

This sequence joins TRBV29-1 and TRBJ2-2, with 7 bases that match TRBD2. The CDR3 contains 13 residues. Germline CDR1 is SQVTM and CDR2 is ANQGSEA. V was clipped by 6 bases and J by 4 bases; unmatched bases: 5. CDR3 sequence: CSVGTGGTGELFF. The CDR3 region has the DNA TGCAGCGTGGGGACGGGGGGCACCGGGGAGCTGTTTTTT.

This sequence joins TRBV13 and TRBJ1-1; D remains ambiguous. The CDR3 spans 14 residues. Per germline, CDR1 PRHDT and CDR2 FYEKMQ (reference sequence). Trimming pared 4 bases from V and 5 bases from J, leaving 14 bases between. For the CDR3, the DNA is TGTGCCAGCAGCTCCACCGATGTTCGGACTGAAGCTTTCTTT. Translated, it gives CASSSTDVRTEAFF.

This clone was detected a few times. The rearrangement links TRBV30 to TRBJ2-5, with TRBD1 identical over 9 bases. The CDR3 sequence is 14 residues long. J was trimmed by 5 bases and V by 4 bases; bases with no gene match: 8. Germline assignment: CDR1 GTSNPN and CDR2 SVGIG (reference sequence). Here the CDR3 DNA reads TGTGCCTGGACAACAGGGGGCGCCGGGGAGACCCAGTACTTC. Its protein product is CAWTTGGAGETQYF.

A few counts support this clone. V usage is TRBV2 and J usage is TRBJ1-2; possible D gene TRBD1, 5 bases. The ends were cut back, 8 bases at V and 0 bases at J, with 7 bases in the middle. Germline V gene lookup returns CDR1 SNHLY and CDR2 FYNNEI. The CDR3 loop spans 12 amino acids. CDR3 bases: TGTGCCAGCGGACAAGCTAACTATGGCTACACCTTC. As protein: CASGQANYGYTF.

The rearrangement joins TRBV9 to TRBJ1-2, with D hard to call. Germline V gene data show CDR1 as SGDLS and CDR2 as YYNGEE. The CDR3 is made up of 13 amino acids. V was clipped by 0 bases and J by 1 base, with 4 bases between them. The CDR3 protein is CASSVEHNYGYTF. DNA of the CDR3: TGTGCCAGCAGCGTAGAGCATAACTATGGCTACACCTTC.

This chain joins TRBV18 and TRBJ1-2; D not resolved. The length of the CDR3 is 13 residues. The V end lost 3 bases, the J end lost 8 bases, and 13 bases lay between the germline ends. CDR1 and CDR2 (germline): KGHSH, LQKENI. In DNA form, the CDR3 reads TGTGCCAGCTCACCCGGAGGGAGCGAGGGCTACACCTTC. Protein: CASSPGGSEGYTF.

CDR3 DNA: TGTGCCTCGGCTATAGAAGGGGGTCAGCCCCAGCATTTT. It yields the protein CASAIEGGQPQHF. The chain links TRBV30 to TRBJ1-5, with D possibly matching TRBD1 (6 bases). CDR1 GTSNPN and CDR2 SVGIG come from the germline V gene (reference sequence). The length of the CDR3 is 13 residues. Trimming took off 7 bases at V and 6 bases at J, with 16 bases between the two ends.